A single sample is the source of the 6 T cell receptor beta chains below, sequenced in a study of T cell repertoires in cytomegalovirus infection. TCRdb reanalysed the reads using MiXCR and keeps one entry per CDR3 protein. The profile shows about 270,000 distinct CDR3 sequences, less than 25% of them singletons. For these receptors, no antigen is known. The input for sequencing was cultured PBMCs, taken from culture after CMV antigen stimulation. The origin of the receptors is a human donor in good health (CMV status not recorded). Some clones in this sample may be carry-over from other donors' samples.

This clonotype was seen ten or more times. J is TRBJ2-1 and V is TRBV7-8; 16 bases fit TRBD2. This CDR3 is built from 16 residues. J lost 15 bases, V lost 5 bases, and 13 bases had no gene match. Germline assignment: CDR1 SGHVS and CDR2 FQNEAQ. In nucleotides, the CDR3 is TGTGCCAGCAGCCCAACGCCGGGGACTAGCGGGAGGGCCTGGTTCTTC. This encodes CASSPTPGTSGRAWFF.

In its sample, this clonotype was seen many times. V and J are TRBV6-5 and TRBJ2-5; D not resolved. V was clipped by 2 bases and J by 3 bases, with 7 bases between them. Looked up from germline, CDR1 is MNHEY and CDR2 is SVGAGI. The CDR3 has 13 amino acids. CDR3 residues: CASSYGRKETQYF. CDR3 coding DNA: TGTGCCAGCAGTTACGGTCGAAAAGAGACCCAGTACTTC.

The chain couples TRBV7-3 to TRBJ2-1; a weak D match, TRBD2 (6 bases). The CDR3 is 15 amino acids. V lost 5 bases to trimming and J lost 5 bases, with 16 bases between them. Looked up from germline, CDR1 is SGHTA and CDR2 is FQGTGA. The CDR3 is CASSPRPGGDNEQFF. The CDR3 region has the DNA TGTGCCAGCAGCCCCCGCCCTGGAGGGGACAATGAGCAGTTCTTC.

This clonotype was seen only once. This chain links TRBV28 with TRBJ2-1; 7 bases are a match to TRBD2. This CDR3 region has 18 residues. The V gene end was trimmed by 2 bases and the J gene end by 6 bases; junction bases not matched to a gene: 16. CDR1 and CDR2 (germline): MDHEN, SYDVKM. The DNA for the CDR3 is TGTGCCAGCAGTTTACCCTCGCGTTCGGGCGGGAGCCTCAATGAGCAGTTCTTC. This gives the protein CASSLPSRSGGSLNEQFF. Based on the CDR3 plus reference TRBV28 and TRBJ2-1, the full variable domain is DVKVTQSSRYLVKRTGEKVFLECVQDMDHENMFWYRQDPGLGLRLIYFSYDVKMKEKGDIPEGYSVSREKKERFSLILESASTNQTSMYLCASSLPSRSGGSLNEQFFGPGTRLTVL.

The V gene is TRBV15, the J gene TRBJ1-5; D is unclear. CDR3 size: 13 residues. Germline loops: CDR1 LNHNV, CDR2 YYDKDF (reference sequence). Trimming took 1 base from V and 4 from J, leaving 5 bases between them. The chain's CDR3 is CATSRGKNQPQHF. Here the CDR3 DNA reads TGTGCCACCAGCAGAGGCAAGAATCAGCCCCAGCATTTT.

This clonotype has ten or more counts. V usage is TRBV7-4 and J usage is TRBJ1-1; tentatively, D is TRBD1 (6 bases). V lost 1 base and J 0 bases, leaving 24 bases between the germline ends. The CDR3 extends over 20 amino acids. The germline CDR1 and CDR2 sequences are SGHVT and SQSDAQ. The CDR3 sequence is CASSLVVIPAGAIMNTEAFF. The CDR3, as DNA: TGTGCCAGCAGCTTAGTAGTTATACCGGCGGGGGCTATAATGAACACTGAAGCTTTCTTT.